What follows is one TCR beta chain and its context. Its matching antigen is unknown. Only patients with CD8+CD57+ cell expansion on flow cytometry were chosen for sequencing. Each patient had severe acquired aplastic anemia. When blood sampling took place, the patients had received no therapy. Using genomic DNA as the template, TCR beta VDJ and CDR3 profiling was carried out. Via MiXCR, TCRdb re-called the reads, giving one row per CDR3 protein. This sample yields approximately 190,000 distinct CDR3 sequences, of which nearly 50% are seen a single time; around 9.7% belongs to the top ten. The data derive from a study of CD8+CD57+ T cells in acquired aplastic anemia. Overall study context: Mean DNA quantity obtained from sorted CD4+ and CD8+ cells was 3.2 ug. Study-wide points: Around 27 sequences, all CD8+ CDR3, were shared between patients and controls.

The clonotype comes from a human donor with aplastic anemia. The specimen was sorted CD4+, CD8+, or CD8+CD57+ T cells (not recorded which) from PBMCs.

The CDR3 spells CASTDGTSGNEQFF. In DNA, the CDR3 is TGTGCCAGCACTGACGGGACTAGCGGCAATGAGCAGTTCTTC. The V and J genes are TRBV2 and TRBJ2-1; 11 nucleotides match TRBD2. V shed 7 bases and J 6 bases; nucleotides not matched to a gene: 5. CDR3 length equals 14 residues. CDR1 and CDR2 (germline): SNHLY, FYNNEI.